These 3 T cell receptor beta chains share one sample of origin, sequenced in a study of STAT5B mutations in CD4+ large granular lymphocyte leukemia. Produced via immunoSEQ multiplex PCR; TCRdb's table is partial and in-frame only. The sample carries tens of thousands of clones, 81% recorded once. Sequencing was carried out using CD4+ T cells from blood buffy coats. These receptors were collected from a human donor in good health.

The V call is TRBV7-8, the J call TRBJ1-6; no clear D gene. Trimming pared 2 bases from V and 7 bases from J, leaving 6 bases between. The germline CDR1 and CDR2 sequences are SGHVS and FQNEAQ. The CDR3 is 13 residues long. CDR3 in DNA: TGTGCCAGCAGCTTATCACTAAATTCACCCCTCCACTTT. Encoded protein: CASSLSLNSPLHF.

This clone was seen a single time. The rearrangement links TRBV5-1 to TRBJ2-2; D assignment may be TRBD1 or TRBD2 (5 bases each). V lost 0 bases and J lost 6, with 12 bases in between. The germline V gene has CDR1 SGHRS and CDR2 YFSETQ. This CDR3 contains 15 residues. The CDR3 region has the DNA TGCGCCAGCAGCTTGGCCGGGGCTTGGGCCGGGGAGCTGTTTTTT. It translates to CASSLAGAWAGELFF.

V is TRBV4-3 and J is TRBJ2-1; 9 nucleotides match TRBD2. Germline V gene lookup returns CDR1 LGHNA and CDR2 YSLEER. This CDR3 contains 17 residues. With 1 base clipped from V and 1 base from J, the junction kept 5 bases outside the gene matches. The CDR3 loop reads CASSQVRLAASYNEQFF. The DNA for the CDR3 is TGCGCCAGCAGCCAAGTTAGACTAGCGGCTTCCTACAATGAGCAGTTCTTC.